This record concerns one TCR beta chain sequence. This entry comes from a study of blood T cell repertoires in COVID-19. Study-level background: The United States, Italy and Spain provided the acute and convalescent COVID-19 samples. T cells, B-cell-depleted T cells, or PBMCs provided the cDNA or gDNA that served as material.

In the authors' workflow: Estimation of nucleated cell counts was performed using reference gene primer amplification. Sequencing used immunoSEQ multiplex PCR; TCRdb keeps in-frame clones, though not all of them. That table furnishes V, J and clone size, whereas the DNA furnished D and trimming. The profile shows about 480,000 clones, 80% to 90% of them singletons. Germline V lookup: CDR1 LNHDA, CDR2 SQIVND (reference sequence). V was cut by 8 bases and J by 1 base, with 17 bases left in between. This CDR3 comprises 15 residues. The J gene is TRBJ1-1, the V gene TRBV19, with D perhaps TRBD1 (5 bases). This receptor was obtained from a man between 18 and 29 years old with COVID-19, enrolled during active disease. Sequencing used peripheral blood. The CDR3 protein is CASVGAIPTNTEAFF. The CDR3 DNA reads as TGTGCCAGTGTAGGGGCCATACCTACGAACACTGAAGCTTTCTTT.